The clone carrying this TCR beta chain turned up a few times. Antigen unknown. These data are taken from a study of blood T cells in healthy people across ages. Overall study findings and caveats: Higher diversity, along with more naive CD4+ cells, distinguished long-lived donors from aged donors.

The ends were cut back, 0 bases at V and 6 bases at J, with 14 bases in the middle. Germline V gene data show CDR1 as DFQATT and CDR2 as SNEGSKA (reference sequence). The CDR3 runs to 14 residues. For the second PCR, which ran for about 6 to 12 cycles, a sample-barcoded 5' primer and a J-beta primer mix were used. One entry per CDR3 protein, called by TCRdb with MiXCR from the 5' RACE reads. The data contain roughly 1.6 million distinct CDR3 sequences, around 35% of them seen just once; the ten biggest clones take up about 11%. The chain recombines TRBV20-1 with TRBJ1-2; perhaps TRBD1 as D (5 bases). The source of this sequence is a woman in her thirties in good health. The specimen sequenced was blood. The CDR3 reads CSARDQGREDGYTF. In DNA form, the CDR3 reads TGCAGTGCTAGAGATCAGGGCAGGGAGGATGGCTACACCTTC.